This TCR beta chain was retrieved from a study of shared clonotypes between healthy human individuals. The table lists this clone with a count of one. The authors loaded about 0.2 ug DNA, roughly 27,000 T cell genomes, into sorted-subset replicate PCRs. Repertoires were generated with immunoSEQ multiplex PCR, while TCRdb's copy carries only in-frame clones and drops some. Of some 2,000,000 clones listed, 85% to 95% are singletons. The germline V gene has CDR1 SNHLY and CDR2 FYNNEI. The V end was cut by 2 bases, the J end by 13 bases, with 9 bases between. This CDR3 is built from 12 residues. The material sequenced was naive CD4+ T cells sorted from blood. As to subset: CD45RA+ positively selected. The receptor's source is a man aged 18 to 30 in good health. This chain joins TRBV2 and TRBJ1-6; D gene unclear. The CDR3 bases are TGTGCCAGCAGTGAAAGTGTCGACCCCCTCCACTTT. Translated, it gives CASSESVDPLHF.